The rows below give T cell receptor beta chains drawn from one sample of a study of T cell repertoires in cytomegalovirus infection. TCRdb processed the reads anew with MiXCR; each CDR3 protein has one entry. This table holds 100,000 to 150,000 distinct CDR3 sequences, more than 7% found once. Material for sequencing was PBMCs. The receptor set was obtained from a human donor in good health (CMV status not recorded). Some clones in this sample may be carry-over from other donors' samples. The CDR3 runs from the conserved cysteine through the conserved F or W. D genes are given only for firm matches. Some rows mark clone size as missing; the rest say once, few, many or name a class of expanded clone.

j_gene: TRBJ1-5; v_gene: TRBV14; d_gene: -; abundance: -; CDR3nt: TGTGCCAGCAGCCCGGGACGGAATCAGCCCCAGCATTTT; CDR3aa: CASSPGRNQPQHF
j_gene: TRBJ2-7; v_gene: TRBV20-1; d_gene: TRBD1; abundance: -; CDR3nt: TGCAGTGCTAGAGCGGGACAGCGATACGAGCAGTACTTC; CDR3aa: CSARAGQRYEQYF
j_gene: TRBJ1-4; v_gene: TRBV28; d_gene: -; abundance: few; CDR3nt: TGTGCCAGCAGTTTGAGACACCGTAATGAAAAACTGTTTTTT; CDR3aa: CASSLRHRNEKLFF
j_gene: TRBJ2-7; v_gene: TRBV6-2/TRBV6-3; d_gene: -; abundance: -; CDR3nt: TGTGCCAGCAGTGTTCTGATTGGAGGGGACGAGCAGTACTTC; CDR3aa: CASSVLIGGDEQYF
j_gene: TRBJ1-2; v_gene: TRBV29-1; d_gene: -; abundance: -; CDR3nt: TGCAGCGTTGAAGCTAGAGGGGCCCCAGGCTATGGCTACACCTTC; CDR3aa: CSVEARGAPGYGYTF
j_gene: TRBJ1-4; v_gene: TRBV12-3/TRBV12-4; d_gene: -; abundance: -; CDR3nt: TGTGCCAGCAGTTTAAAGTCCGGTTATAATGAAAAACTGTTTTTT; CDR3aa: CASSLKSGYNEKLFF
j_gene: TRBJ2-5; v_gene: TRBV5-5; d_gene: -; abundance: few; CDR3nt: TGTGCCAGCAGCTGGGGTGAAGAGACCCAGTACTTC; CDR3aa: CASSWGEETQYF
j_gene: TRBJ2-3; v_gene: TRBV27; d_gene: -; abundance: -; CDR3nt: TGTGCCAGCAGTTTTAGCAGACCTAGCACAGATACGCAGTATTTT; CDR3aa: CASSFSRPSTDTQYF
j_gene: TRBJ1-5; v_gene: TRBV20-1; d_gene: -; abundance: few; CDR3nt: TGCAGTGCTAGAGATCAGCTTAATCAGCCCCAGCATTTT; CDR3aa: CSARDQLNQPQHF
j_gene: TRBJ2-1; v_gene: TRBV19; d_gene: -; abundance: few; CDR3nt: TGTGCCAGTAGTCCAGGGGTCCCGAGAGGTGAGCAGTTCTTC; CDR3aa: CASSPGVPRGEQFF
j_gene: TRBJ2-5; v_gene: TRBV28; d_gene: -; abundance: few; CDR3nt: TGTGCCAGCAGCACACCCCTTTCGGAGACCCAGTACTTC; CDR3aa: CASSTPLSETQYF
j_gene: TRBJ2-7; v_gene: TRBV5-5; d_gene: -; abundance: many; CDR3nt: TGTGCCAGCAGCTTGCGAGGGACGGCCTCCTACGAGCAGTACTTC; CDR3aa: CASSLRGTASYEQYF
j_gene: TRBJ2-6; v_gene: TRBV6-5; d_gene: TRBD1; abundance: -; CDR3nt: TGTGCCAGCAAGACAGGGCATGGGGCCAACGTCCTGACTTTC; CDR3aa: CASKTGHGANVLTF
j_gene: TRBJ1-5; v_gene: TRBV28; d_gene: TRBD1; abundance: many; CDR3nt: TGTGCCAGCAGTTCGAGACAGGGGGCATATCAGCCCCAGCATTTT; CDR3aa: CASSSRQGAYQPQHF
j_gene: TRBJ1-2; v_gene: TRBV5-8; d_gene: -; abundance: few; CDR3nt: TGTGCCAGCAGCGACTACGACCTCTATGGCTACACCTTC; CDR3aa: CASSDYDLYGYTF
j_gene: TRBJ1-2; v_gene: TRBV3-1; d_gene: -; abundance: few; CDR3nt: TGTGCCAGCAGCCAACAGGCGAACTATGGCTACACCTTC; CDR3aa: CASSQQANYGYTF
j_gene: TRBJ2-7; v_gene: TRBV7-2; d_gene: TRBD1; abundance: many; CDR3nt: TGTGCCAGCAGCTTAAATCGGGGACAGGGAGGCGAGCAGTACTTC; CDR3aa: CASSLNRGQGGEQYF
j_gene: TRBJ2-5; v_gene: TRBV20-1; d_gene: TRBD1; abundance: -; CDR3nt: TGCAGTGCTACATCAGGACAGGGGGCAGGGGAGACCCAGTACTTC; CDR3aa: CSATSGQGAGETQYF
j_gene: TRBJ1-1; v_gene: TRBV5-1; d_gene: -; abundance: many; CDR3nt: TGCGCCAGCAGCTTGGCTAGGAATATGAACACTGAAGCTTTCTTT; CDR3aa: CASSLARNMNTEAFF
j_gene: TRBJ1-1; v_gene: TRBV2; d_gene: -; abundance: many; CDR3nt: TGTGCCATCCAGACCGGGACCGGGGGGCCTGAAGCTTTCTTT; CDR3aa: CAIQTGTGGPEAFF
j_gene: TRBJ2-2; v_gene: TRBV5-1; d_gene: TRBD2; abundance: many; CDR3nt: TGCGCCAGCACTGAGACTAGCCTGTCGCCCGGGGAGCTGTTTTTT; CDR3aa: CASTETSLSPGELFF
j_gene: TRBJ1-1; v_gene: TRBV20-1; d_gene: TRBD1; abundance: few; CDR3nt: TGCAGTGCTATGACAGGGGCCCCGAGGAACACTGAAGCTTTCTTT; CDR3aa: CSAMTGAPRNTEAFF
j_gene: TRBJ2-2; v_gene: TRBV5-4; d_gene: TRBD1; abundance: many; CDR3nt: TGTGCCAGCAGCGCGGGACAGGGAAACACCGGGGAGCTGTTTTTT; CDR3aa: CASSAGQGNTGELFF
j_gene: TRBJ1-5; v_gene: TRBV6-1; d_gene: TRBD1; abundance: many; CDR3nt: TGTGCCAGCAGTGCAACGGACAGGGGGGCGGGTCAGCCCCAGCATTTT; CDR3aa: CASSATDRGAGQPQHF
j_gene: TRBJ1-5; v_gene: TRBV28; d_gene: TRBD1; abundance: few; CDR3nt: TGTGCCAGCAGTTCCACCGGACAGGGAGACGGTCAGCCCCAGCATTTT; CDR3aa: CASSSTGQGDGQPQHF
j_gene: TRBJ2-7; v_gene: TRBV15; d_gene: -; abundance: -; CDR3nt: TGTGCCACCAAACCCGTGGGAACGGGCCACGAGCAGTACTTC; CDR3aa: CATKPVGTGHEQYF
j_gene: TRBJ2-1; v_gene: TRBV5-1; d_gene: TRBD2; abundance: many; CDR3nt: TGCGCCAGCAGAGGGACTAGCGGGGGGGCCTTCAGGGAGCAGTTCTTC; CDR3aa: CASRGTSGGAFREQFF
j_gene: TRBJ1-1; v_gene: TRBV6-5; d_gene: -; abundance: -; CDR3nt: TGTGCCAGCATTTCCTGGGCCAACACTGAAGCTTTCTTT; CDR3aa: CASISWANTEAFF
j_gene: TRBJ1-6; v_gene: TRBV20-1; d_gene: -; abundance: -; CDR3nt: TGCAGTGCTAGAGATCATTCAAGGGGACGATTTCGATCACCCCTCCACTTT; CDR3aa: CSARDHSRGRFRSPLHF
j_gene: TRBJ2-7; v_gene: TRBV7-2; d_gene: TRBD1; abundance: many; CDR3nt: TGTGCCAGCAGCTTTTACAGGGGTGGGTACGAGCAGTACTTC; CDR3aa: CASSFYRGGYEQYF
j_gene: TRBJ1-4; v_gene: TRBV28; d_gene: -; abundance: many; CDR3nt: TGTGCCAGCCGGCAGGGTACTAATGAAAAACTGTTTTTT; CDR3aa: CASRQGTNEKLFF
j_gene: TRBJ1-2; v_gene: TRBV28; d_gene: -; abundance: few; CDR3nt: TGTGCCAGCAGTTTTGATGAGGGGCGCACCTTC; CDR3aa: CASSFDEGRTF
j_gene: TRBJ2-7; v_gene: TRBV7-9; d_gene: -; abundance: many; CDR3nt: TGTGCCAGCAGCCCCACTGGGTACGCGGGGGAGCAGTACTTC; CDR3aa: CASSPTGYAGEQYF
j_gene: TRBJ1-1; v_gene: TRBV29-1; d_gene: TRBD1; abundance: -; CDR3nt: TGCAGCGCAGGACAGGGACCGAACACTGAAGCTTTCTTT; CDR3aa: CSAGQGPNTEAFF
j_gene: TRBJ2-3; v_gene: TRBV29-1; d_gene: -; abundance: once; CDR3nt: TGCAGCGTTGAAGATCGGGCAGCCACAGATACGCAGTATTTT; CDR3aa: CSVEDRAATDTQYF
j_gene: TRBJ2-3; v_gene: TRBV20-1; d_gene: -; abundance: few; CDR3nt: TGCAGTGCTATGATTACAGATACGCAGTATTTT; CDR3aa: CSAMITDTQYF
j_gene: TRBJ1-2; v_gene: TRBV7-2; d_gene: -; abundance: many; CDR3nt: TGTGCCAGCAGCCCACCTGGGACGGAGTATGGCTACACCTTC; CDR3aa: CASSPPGTEYGYTF
j_gene: TRBJ1-4; v_gene: TRBV28; d_gene: TRBD1; abundance: many; CDR3nt: TGTGCCAGCAGTCCAGGGGACAGAGAGAATGAAAAACTGTTTTTT; CDR3aa: CASSPGDRENEKLFF
j_gene: TRBJ2-3; v_gene: TRBV7-2; d_gene: -; abundance: many; CDR3nt: TGTGCCAGCAGCTTACGATTGCGGGCGGGACCCACGACGGGGACAGATACGCAGTATTTT; CDR3aa: CASSLRLRAGPTTGTDTQYF
j_gene: TRBJ2-5; v_gene: TRBV29-1; d_gene: -; abundance: many; CDR3nt: TGCAGCGTGGACAATCAAGAGACCCAGTACTTC; CDR3aa: CSVDNQETQYF
j_gene: TRBJ1-1; v_gene: TRBV12-3/TRBV12-4; d_gene: -; abundance: -; CDR3nt: TGTGCCAGCAGCTACCAGGACAGTTCGAACACTGAAGCTTTCTTT; CDR3aa: CASSYQDSSNTEAFF
j_gene: TRBJ1-6; v_gene: TRBV12-3/TRBV12-4; d_gene: -; abundance: many; CDR3nt: TGTGCCAGCAGCACCTCGACGGGGTTCGGTTCACCCCTCCACTTT; CDR3aa: CASSTSTGFGSPLHF
j_gene: TRBJ1-2; v_gene: TRBV11-2; d_gene: -; abundance: many; CDR3nt: TGTGCCAGCAGGGGGGCTAACTATGGCTACACCTTC; CDR3aa: CASRGANYGYTF
j_gene: TRBJ1-2; v_gene: TRBV6-5; d_gene: TRBD1; abundance: few; CDR3nt: TGTGCCAGCCGGGACAGCCATAACTATGGCTACACCTTC; CDR3aa: CASRDSHNYGYTF
j_gene: TRBJ1-2; v_gene: TRBV12-3/TRBV12-4; d_gene: -; abundance: many; CDR3nt: TGTGCCAGCAGCCCTCTTGGGACATCCCTTAACTATGGCTACACCTTC; CDR3aa: CASSPLGTSLNYGYTF